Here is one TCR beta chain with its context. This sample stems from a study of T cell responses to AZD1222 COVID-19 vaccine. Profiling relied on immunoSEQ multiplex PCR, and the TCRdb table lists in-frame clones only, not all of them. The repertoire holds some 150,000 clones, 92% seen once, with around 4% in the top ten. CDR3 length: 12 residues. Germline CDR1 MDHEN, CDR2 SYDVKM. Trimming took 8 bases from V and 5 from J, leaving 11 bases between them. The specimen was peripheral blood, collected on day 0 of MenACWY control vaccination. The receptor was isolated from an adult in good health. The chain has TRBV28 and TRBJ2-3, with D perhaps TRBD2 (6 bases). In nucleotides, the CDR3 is TGTGCCAGCCGGAGGCGGGGAGATACGCAGTATTTT. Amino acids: CASRRRGDTQYF.